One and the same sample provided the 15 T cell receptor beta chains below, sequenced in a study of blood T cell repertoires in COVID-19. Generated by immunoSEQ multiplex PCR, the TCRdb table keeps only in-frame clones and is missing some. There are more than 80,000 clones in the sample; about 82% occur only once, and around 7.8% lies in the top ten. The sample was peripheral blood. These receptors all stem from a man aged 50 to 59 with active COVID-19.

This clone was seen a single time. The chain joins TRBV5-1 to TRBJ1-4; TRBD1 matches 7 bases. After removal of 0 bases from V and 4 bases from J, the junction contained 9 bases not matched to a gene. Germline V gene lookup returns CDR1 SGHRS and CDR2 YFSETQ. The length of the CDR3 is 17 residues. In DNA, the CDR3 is TGCGCCAGCAGCTTGGGATGGGGGACAGCACGTAATGAAAAACTGTTTTTT. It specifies CASSLGWGTARNEKLFF.

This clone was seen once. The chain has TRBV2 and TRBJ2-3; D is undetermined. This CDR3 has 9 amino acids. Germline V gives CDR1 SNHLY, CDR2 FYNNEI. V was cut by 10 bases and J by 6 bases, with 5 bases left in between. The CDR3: CATADTQYF. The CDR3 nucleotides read TGTGCCACTGCGGATACGCAGTATTTT. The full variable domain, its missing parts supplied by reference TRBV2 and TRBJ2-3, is EPEVTQTPSHQVTQMGQEVILRCVPISNHLYFYWYRQILGQKVEFLVSFYNNEISEKSEIFDDQFSVERPDGSNFTLKIRSTKLEDSAMYFCATADTQYFGPGTRLTVL.

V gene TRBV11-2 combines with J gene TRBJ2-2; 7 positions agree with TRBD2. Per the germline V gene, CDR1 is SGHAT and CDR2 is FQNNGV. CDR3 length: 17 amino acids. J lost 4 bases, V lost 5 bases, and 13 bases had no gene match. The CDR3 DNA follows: TGTGCCAGCAGCCCTCCTAGCGGAGGGTTTGGCACCGGGGAGCTGTTTTTT. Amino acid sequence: CASSPPSGGFGTGELFF.

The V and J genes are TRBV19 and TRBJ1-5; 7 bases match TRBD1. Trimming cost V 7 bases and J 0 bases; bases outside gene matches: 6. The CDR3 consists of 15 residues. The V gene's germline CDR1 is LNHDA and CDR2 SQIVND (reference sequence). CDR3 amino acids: CASTGQEYSNQPQHF. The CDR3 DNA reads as TGTGCCAGTACCGGACAGGAGTATAGCAATCAGCCCCAGCATTTT.

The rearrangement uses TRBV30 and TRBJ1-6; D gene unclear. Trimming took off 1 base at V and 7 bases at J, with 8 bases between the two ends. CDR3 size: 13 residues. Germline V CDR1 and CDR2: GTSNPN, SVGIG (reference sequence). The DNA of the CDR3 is TGTGCCTGGAGTGGGCAGGTCAATTCACCCCTCCACTTT. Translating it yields CAWSGQVNSPLHF.

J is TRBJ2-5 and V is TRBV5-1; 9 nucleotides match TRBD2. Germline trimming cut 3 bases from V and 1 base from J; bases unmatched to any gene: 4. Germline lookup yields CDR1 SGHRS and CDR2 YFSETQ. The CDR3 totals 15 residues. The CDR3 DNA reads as TGCGCCAGCAGCTCAGAACTAGCGGGCCAAGAGACCCAGTACTTC. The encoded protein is CASSSELAGQETQYF.

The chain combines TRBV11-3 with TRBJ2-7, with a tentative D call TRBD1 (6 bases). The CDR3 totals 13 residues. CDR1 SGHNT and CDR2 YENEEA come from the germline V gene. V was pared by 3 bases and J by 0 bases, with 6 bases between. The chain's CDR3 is CASSLGASYEQYF. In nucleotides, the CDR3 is TGTGCCAGCAGCTTGGGGGCCTCCTACGAGCAGTACTTC.

The CDR3 DNA is TGCGCCAGCACCACCGGACTTCACGGGGAGACCCAGTACTTC. Protein sequence: CASTTGLHGETQYF. This chain uses TRBV5-1 with TRBJ2-5; D may be TRBD2 (5 bases). The V gene's germline CDR1 is SGHRS and CDR2 YFSETQ. This CDR3 comprises 14 residues. Trimming left V 6 bases short and J 5 bases short, with 17 bases between.

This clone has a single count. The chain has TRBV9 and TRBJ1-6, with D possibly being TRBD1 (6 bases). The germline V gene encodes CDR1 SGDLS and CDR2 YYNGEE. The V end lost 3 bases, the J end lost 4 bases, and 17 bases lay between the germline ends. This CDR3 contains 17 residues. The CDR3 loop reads CASSESGGPGYNSPLHF. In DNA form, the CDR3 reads TGTGCCAGCAGCGAGTCGGGGGGCCCAGGATATAATTCACCCCTCCACTTT. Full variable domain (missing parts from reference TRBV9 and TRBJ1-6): DSGVTQTPKHLITATGQRVTLRCSPRSGDLSVYWYQQSLDQGLQFLIQYYNGEERAKGNILERFSAQQFPDLHSELNLSSLELGDSALYFCASSESGGPGYNSPLHFGNGTRLTVT.

CDR3 protein: CASALQGMYNEQFF. In DNA form, the CDR3 reads TGTGCCAGTGCCCTGCAGGGGATGTACAATGAGCAGTTCTTC. The chain joins TRBV19 to TRBJ2-1, with a tentative D call TRBD1 (6 bases). The germline gives CDR1 LNHDA, CDR2 SQIVND (reference sequence). The CDR3 contains 14 residues. V was trimmed by 8 bases and J by 4 bases, leaving 15 bases between them.

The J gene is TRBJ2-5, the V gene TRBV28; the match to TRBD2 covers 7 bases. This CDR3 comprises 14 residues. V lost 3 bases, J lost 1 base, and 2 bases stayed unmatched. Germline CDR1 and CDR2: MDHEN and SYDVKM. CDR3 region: CASSLGGVQETQYF. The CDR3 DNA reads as TGTGCCAGCAGTTTGGGAGGGGTCCAAGAGACCCAGTACTTC.

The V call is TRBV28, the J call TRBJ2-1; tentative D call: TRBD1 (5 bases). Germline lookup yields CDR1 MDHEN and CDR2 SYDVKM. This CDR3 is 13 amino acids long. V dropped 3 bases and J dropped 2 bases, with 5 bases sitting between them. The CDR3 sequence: CASSLDTYNEQFF. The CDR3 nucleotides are TGTGCCAGCAGTTTGGACACCTACAATGAGCAGTTCTTC.

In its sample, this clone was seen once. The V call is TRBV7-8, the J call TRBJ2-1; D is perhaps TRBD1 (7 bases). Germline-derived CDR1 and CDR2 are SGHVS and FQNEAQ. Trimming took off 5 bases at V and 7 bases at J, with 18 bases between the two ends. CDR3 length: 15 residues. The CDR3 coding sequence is TGTGCCAGCAGCCATTTACAGGGGAGGTTGAATGAGCAGTTCTTC. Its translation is CASSHLQGRLNEQFF.

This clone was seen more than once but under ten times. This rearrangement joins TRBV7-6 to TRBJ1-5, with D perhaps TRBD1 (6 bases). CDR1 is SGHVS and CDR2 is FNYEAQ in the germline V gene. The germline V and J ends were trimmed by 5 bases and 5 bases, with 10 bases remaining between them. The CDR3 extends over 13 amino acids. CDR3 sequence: CASSPRQDQPQHF. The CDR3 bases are TGTGCCAGCAGCCCACGACAGGATCAGCCCCAGCATTTT.

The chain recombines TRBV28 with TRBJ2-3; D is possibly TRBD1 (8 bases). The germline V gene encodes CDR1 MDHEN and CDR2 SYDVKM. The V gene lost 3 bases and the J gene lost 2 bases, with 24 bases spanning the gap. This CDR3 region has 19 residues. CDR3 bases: TGTGCCAGCAGTTTCCAGGGGGCCCACTCAGCGGGATACACAGATACGCAGTATTTT. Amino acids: CASSFQGAHSAGYTDTQYF.